The 30 T cell receptor beta chains reported below all come from one sample, sequenced in a study of cytomegalovirus exposure and HLA in healthy donors. PCR involved 60 Vbeta and 13 Jbeta primers. Method: immunoSEQ multiplex PCR; TCRdb's copy keeps in-frame clones and lacks some. In all, the sample yields under 70,000 clones. The sample comprised PBMCs. The source is a man aged 45-65 years in good health and CMV-seropositive.

This chain links TRBV5-1 with TRBJ2-7; 7 bases map to TRBD2. In germline, CDR1 is SGHRS, CDR2 YFSETQ. The CDR3 has 15 amino acids. With 4 bases clipped from V and 0 bases from J, the junction kept 7 bases outside the gene matches. The CDR3 protein is CASSRLGGVSYEQYF. CDR3 in DNA: TGCGCCAGCAGCCGATTGGGGGGGGTCTCCTACGAGCAGTACTTC.

V usage is TRBV19 and J usage is TRBJ2-5; 9 bases agree with TRBD2. CDR1 is LNHDA, CDR2 SQIVND, per germline (reference sequence). This CDR3 has 14 amino acids. After removal of 3 bases from V and 4 bases from J, the junction contained 3 bases not matched to a gene. The CDR3 spells CASSISGSRETQYF. The CDR3 nucleotides are TGTGCCAGTAGTATTAGCGGGAGTCGAGAGACCCAGTACTTC.

Concerning this clone: A read error may produce the germline difference seen at one junction end. The chain combines TRBV7-7 with TRBJ2-1; perhaps TRBD2 as D (5 bases). The CDR3 consists of 13 residues. Per germline, CDR1 SSHAT and CDR2 FNYEAQ (reference sequence). The CDR3 nucleotides read TGTGCTAGCAGCCCGGGATTAAACAATGAGCAGTTCTTC. It is translated as CASSPGLNNEQFF.

This rearrangement joins TRBV5-1 to TRBJ2-5; 7 bases match TRBD1. After removal of 0 bases from V and 2 bases from J, the junction contained 4 bases not matched to a gene. The V gene's germline CDR1 is SGHRS and CDR2 YFSETQ. The CDR3 sequence is 15 residues long. CDR3 nucleotides: TGCGCCAGCAGCTTGGCGACAGGGAAACAAGAGACCCAGTACTTC. Its protein product is CASSLATGKQETQYF.

The rearrangement links TRBV15 to TRBJ1-5; D remains ambiguous. V gave up 3 bases and J gave up 11 bases, with 11 bases separating them. This CDR3 spans 12 amino acids. Germline CDR1 is LNHNV and CDR2 is YYDKDF (reference sequence). CDR3 sequence reads: CATSRGRRSQHF. The CDR3 DNA is TGTGCCACCAGCAGGGGCCGGAGGTCCCAGCATTTT.

The V and J genes are TRBV4-1 and TRBJ1-3, with D perhaps matching TRBD1 (6 bases). The germline gives CDR1 MGHRA, CDR2 YSYEKL. The CDR3 is 18 amino acids. The V end lost 2 bases, the J end lost 0 bases, and 17 bases lay between the germline ends. The CDR3 reads CASSQRWAGESSGNTIYF. CDR3 nucleotide sequence: TGCGCCAGCAGCCAAAGGTGGGCAGGGGAGAGCTCTGGAAACACCATATATTTT.

This chain joins TRBV18 and TRBJ1-6; D is uncertain. The V end was cut by 3 bases, the J end by 7 bases, with 10 bases between. CDR3 length: 14 residues. CDR1 and CDR2 from the germline V gene are KGHSH and LQKENI. The CDR3 is CASSPGGGNSPLHF. DNA of the CDR3: TGTGCCAGCTCACCGGGTGGAGGGAATTCACCCCTCCACTTT.

The chain is built from TRBV19 and TRBJ1-6; weak D call: TRBD1 (5 bases). Trimming removed 8 bases from V and 8 bases from J, with 13 bases in between. Germline CDR1 reads LNHDA; CDR2 reads SQIVND (reference sequence). The CDR3 extends over 13 amino acids. The CDR3 coding sequence is TGTGCCAGTCAGGGATTCATGGATTCACCCCTCCACTTT. Protein: CASQGFMDSPLHF.

The genes are TRBV9 and TRBJ2-7; 7 bases are a match to TRBD1. The CDR3 is 12 residues long. In germline, CDR1 is SGDLS, CDR2 YYNGEE. With 3 bases clipped from V and 6 bases from J, the junction kept 3 bases outside the gene matches. CDR3 nucleotide sequence: TGTGCCAGCAGCGCCCACAGGGGCGAGCAGTACTTC. Translated, it gives CASSAHRGEQYF.

The genes are TRBV4-1 and TRBJ2-6; no clear D gene. The germline CDR1 and CDR2 sequences are MGHRA and YSYEKL. V lost 0 bases and J 0 bases, leaving 15 bases between the germline ends. The CDR3 is 19 residues long. CDR3: CASSQDVMSPSSGANVLTF. The CDR3 nucleotides read TGCGCCAGCAGCCAAGATGTAATGTCCCCCAGCTCTGGGGCCAACGTCCTGACTTTC.

The rearrangement uses TRBV11-2 and TRBJ1-2, with 7 positions matching TRBD1. This CDR3 is 16 amino acids long. V was pared by 1 base and J by 4 bases, with 9 bases of the junction left unmatched. Per the germline V gene, CDR1 is SGHAT and CDR2 is FQNNGV. The CDR3 spells CASSLVQGIDAYGYTF. Here the CDR3 DNA reads TGTGCCAGCAGCTTAGTACAGGGGATAGACGCCTATGGCTACACCTTC.

The chain couples TRBV10-2 to TRBJ2-7; 12 positions match TRBD2. The CDR3 is made up of 16 amino acids. With V trimmed by 7 bases and J by 1 base, 8 bases remained unmatched. Germline CDR1 and CDR2: WSHSY and SAAADI. The CDR3 loop reads CASTDSGLAGSYEQYF. Written as DNA, the CDR3 is TGCGCCAGCACCGATTCCGGACTAGCGGGGTCCTACGAGCAGTACTTC.

The V gene is TRBV27, the J gene TRBJ1-2; D is unresolved. The CDR3 extends over 14 amino acids. The germline gives CDR1 MNHEY, CDR2 SMNVEV (reference sequence). Trimming took off 4 bases at V and 7 bases at J, with 16 bases between the two ends. Written as DNA, the CDR3 is TGTGCCAGCAGTTACAGTTACAGCTTGGGTGGCTACACCTTC. As protein: CASSYSYSLGGYTF.

The V call is TRBV2, the J call TRBJ2-1; D unresolved. Trimming removed 5 bases at V and 8 bases at J, with 4 bases between. From germline, CDR1 is SNHLY and CDR2 FYNNEI. This CDR3 region has 10 residues. The CDR3 DNA is TGTGCCAGCAGTATCTATGAGCAGTTCTTC. This sequence encodes CASSIYEQFF.

The rearrangement links TRBV4-1 to TRBJ1-2; 7 nucleotides line up with TRBD1. Germline CDR1 and CDR2: MGHRA and YSYEKL. This CDR3 is 15 amino acids long. The junction had 11 bases not matched to a gene; V was cut back by 3 bases and J by 7 bases. Here the CDR3 reads CASSHDRDRISGYTF. CDR3 DNA: TGCGCCAGCAGCCACGACCGGGACAGAATTTCTGGCTACACCTTC.

The chain has TRBV2 and TRBJ2-7, with D perhaps TRBD2 (6 bases). Trimming left V 8 bases short and J 7 bases short, with 9 bases between. CDR3 length: 10 residues. Germline values: CDR1 SNHLY, CDR2 FYNNEI. CDR3 loop: CASGGYEQYF. In nucleotides, the CDR3 is TGTGCCAGCGGGGGGTATGAGCAGTACTTC.

The rearrangement joins TRBV9 to TRBJ2-1; D possibly corresponds to TRBD2 (7 bases). Trimming took off 4 bases at V and 7 bases at J, with 12 bases between the two ends. The length of the CDR3 is 13 residues. Germline-derived CDR1 and CDR2 are SGDLS and YYNGEE. The CDR3 region is CASSPGGRNEQFF. CDR3 nucleotides: TGTGCCAGCAGCCCCGGGGGGCGGAATGAGCAGTTCTTC.

V is TRBV9 and J is TRBJ2-2; D gene unclear. This CDR3 has 15 residues. Germline CDR1 is SGDLS and CDR2 is YYNGEE. Trimming removed 0 bases at V and 1 base at J, with 7 bases between. Here the CDR3 reads CASSVGVLNTGELFF. The CDR3 DNA reads TGTGCCAGCAGCGTAGGTGTACTGAACACCGGGGAGCTGTTTTTT.

J is TRBJ2-7 and V is TRBV4-3; 7 bases line up with TRBD1. Germline V gene sequence: CDR1 LGHNA, CDR2 YSLEER. The CDR3 spans 15 residues. J gave up 0 bases and V 5 bases, and 7 bases lay outside the gene matches. CDR3 in amino acids: CASSFQTGSSYEQYF. In DNA form, the CDR3 reads TGCGCCAGCAGCTTCCAGACAGGGAGCTCCTACGAGCAGTACTTC.

The rearrangement links TRBV7-2 to TRBJ2-5, with D maybe TRBD2 (6 bases). The CDR3 length is 15 residues. The germline V and J ends were trimmed by 1 base and 4 bases, with 13 bases remaining between them. The germline gives CDR1 SGHTA, CDR2 FQGNSA. Written as DNA, the CDR3 is TGTGCCAGCAGCTTAGACGGCACTAGCTTAGAGACCCAGTACTTC. Amino acids: CASSLDGTSLETQYF.

The J gene is TRBJ2-3, the V gene TRBV4-1; TRBD1 aligns across 10 bases. Germline CDR1 MGHRA, CDR2 YSYEKL. Trimming took 6 bases from V and 4 from J; bases not matched to a gene: 4. The CDR3 sequence is 14 residues long. The CDR3 here is CASSPGQGADTQYF. The CDR3 region has the DNA TGCGCCAGCAGTCCTGGACAGGGGGCAGATACGCAGTATTTT.

The chain combines TRBV19 with TRBJ2-7, with 8 bases identical to TRBD1. This CDR3 is 14 amino acids long. Germline loops: CDR1 LNHDA, CDR2 SQIVND (reference sequence). The junction had 6 bases not matched to a gene; V was cut back by 5 bases and J by 3 bases. This chain's CDR3 is CASSGQGKDYEQYF. CDR3 DNA: TGTGCCAGTAGTGGACAGGGAAAAGACTACGAGCAGTACTTC.

CDR3 region: CASSLNGGADTQYF. The CDR3, as DNA: TGTGCCAGCAGCTTAAATGGGGGGGCGGATACGCAGTATTTT. The chain recombines TRBV7-3 with TRBJ2-3, with TRBD2 as a possible D gene (7 bases). Germline values: CDR1 SGHTA, CDR2 FQGTGA. Trimming shortened V by 1 base and J by 6 bases, and 11 bases separated the two germline ends. There are 14 residues in the CDR3. The entire variable domain, with the rest obtained from reference TRBV7-3 and TRBJ2-3, is as follows: GAGVSQTPSNKVTEKGKYVELRCDPISGHTALYWYRQSLGQGPEFLIYFQGTGAADDSGLPNDRFFAVRPEGSVSTLKIQRTERGDSAVYLCASSLNGGADTQYFGPGTRLTVL.

The chain carries TRBV5-6 and TRBJ2-1; 11 nucleotides match TRBD2. Germline V gene lookup returns CDR1 SGHDT and CDR2 YYEEEE. After removal of 3 bases from V and 9 bases from J, the junction contained 11 bases not matched to a gene. This CDR3 has 16 residues. Written as DNA, the CDR3 is TGTGCCAGCAGCTCCCGGGGACTAGCGGTTAGGGGTGAGCAGTTCTTC. Amino acids: CASSSRGLAVRGEQFF.

V usage is TRBV30 and J usage is TRBJ2-3, with a possible D match to TRBD2 (5 bases). Trimming stripped 1 base from V and 4 bases from J, with 12 bases between. Germline V gene lookup returns CDR1 GTSNPN and CDR2 SVGIG (reference sequence). The CDR3 consists of 14 residues. The CDR3 loop reads CAWSEVWGADTQYF. The CDR3 bases are TGTGCCTGGAGTGAGGTCTGGGGAGCAGATACGCAGTATTTT. Full variable domain (missing parts from reference TRBV30 and TRBJ2-3): SQTIHQWPATLVQPVGSPLSLECTVEGTSNPNLYWYRQAAGRGLQLLFYSVGIGQISSEVPQNLSASRPQDRQFILSSKKLLLSDSGFYLCAWSEVWGADTQYFGPGTRLTVL.

The chain couples TRBV29-1 to TRBJ2-7; 7 positions match TRBD2. The CDR3 is made up of 14 amino acids. Trimming took 7 bases from V and 2 from J; bases not matched to a gene: 11. Germline CDR1 and CDR2: SQVTM and ANQGSEA. The CDR3 coding sequence is TGCAGCGCACGGTTGGGGGAGGGCCCCTACGAGCAGTACTTC. Encoded protein: CSARLGEGPYEQYF.

The CDR3 protein is CASSLTGEGGYGYTF. CDR3 sequence (DNA): TGTGCCAGCAGCCTTACAGGGGAAGGCGGCTATGGCTACACCTTC. The chain employs TRBV9 and TRBJ1-2, with 7 bases lining up with TRBD1. This CDR3 has 15 residues. The V and J ends lost 4 bases and 4 bases, in that order; junction bases with no gene match: 10. Germline V gives CDR1 SGDLS, CDR2 YYNGEE.

The chain uses TRBV28 and TRBJ1-3; perhaps TRBD1 as D (6 bases). The CDR3 has 16 residues. CDR1 and CDR2 from the germline V gene are MDHEN and SYDVKM. Trimming cost V 4 bases and J 0 bases, with 13 bases left between them. The DNA for the CDR3 is TGTGCCAGCAGTTCTGGGACAACCATCTCTGGAAACACCATATATTTT. It translates to CASSSGTTISGNTIYF. The variable domain in full, with the rest retrieved from reference TRBV28 and TRBJ1-3, is DVKVTQSSRYLVKRTGEKVFLECVQDMDHENMFWYRQDPGLGLRLIYFSYDVKMKEKGDIPEGYSVSREKKERFSLILESASTNQTSMYLCASSSGTTISGNTIYFGEGSWLTVV.

This chain joins TRBV27 and TRBJ2-7; tentative D call: TRBD2 (6 bases). V was pared by 4 bases and J by 2 bases, with 15 bases between. The CDR3 has 15 amino acids. Germline CDR1 MNHEY, CDR2 SMNVEV (reference sequence). This chain's CDR3 is CASSSFSGSAYEQYF. In nucleotides, the CDR3 is TGTGCCAGCAGTTCGTTTAGCGGCTCGGCCTACGAGCAGTACTTC.

The CDR3 sequence is CAIRAAGVRDEQFF. The CDR3 region has the DNA TGTGCCATCAGGGCAGCGGGAGTTAGGGATGAGCAGTTCTTC. The chain has TRBV10-3 and TRBJ2-1, with TRBD2 identical over 8 bases. The CDR3 sequence is 14 residues long. The V and J ends lost 6 bases and 8 bases, in that order; junction bases with no gene match: 9. CDR1 and CDR2 from the germline V gene are ENHRY and SYGVKD.